The source of this TCR beta chain is a study of blood T cell repertoires in COVID-19. The assay was immunoSEQ multiplex PCR, and TCRdb's table has in-frame clones only and misses some. Of around 130,000 clones listed, roughly 80% are singletons. CDR3 size: 16 residues. V shed 2 bases and J 7 bases; nucleotides not matched to a gene: 11. Germline CDR1 reads MNHNS; CDR2 reads SASEGT. The clonotype was recovered from a human donor in a cohort sampled during active COVID-19. Material: peripheral blood. The chain is built from TRBV6-1 and TRBJ2-3, with 8 nucleotides matching TRBD2. CDR3 DNA sequence: TGTGCCAGCAGTGAAATCATAGCGGGAAACTCACATACGCAGTATTTT. It specifies CASSEIIAGNSHTQYF.